Listed below are T cell receptor beta chains from one sample, sequenced in a study of T cell responses to AZD1222 COVID-19 vaccine. The assay was immunoSEQ multiplex PCR, and TCRdb's table has in-frame clones only and misses some. The sample lists about 99,000 clones, about 88% occurring once. Sequencing used peripheral blood, obtained on day 0 of AZD1222 vaccination. These receptors were taken from an adult in good health. Each CDR3 is given with its conserved first and last residue. D genes are given only for firm matches. Rows give clone size only sometimes, using once, few, many, or a class for an expanded clone.

v_gene	d_gene	j_gene	abundance	CDR3aa	CDR3nt
TRBV5-1	NA	TRBJ1-2	NA	CASSPPTGIGYTF	TGCGCCAGCAGCCCGCCCACGGGGATCGGCTACACCTTC
TRBV5-6	NA	TRBJ2-7	NA	CASSFFRQLTYEQYF	TGTGCCAGCAGCTTTTTTCGGCAGTTAACTTACGAGCAGTACTTC
TRBV19	TRBD1	TRBJ2-1	NA	CASSTTGDSYNEQFF	TGTGCCAGTAGTACAACAGGGGACTCCTACAATGAGCAGTTCTTC
TRBV27	NA	TRBJ1-6	NA	CASSLSGRSPLHF	TGTGCCAGCAGCCTGAGTGGCAGATCACCCCTCCACTTT
TRBV11-2	NA	TRBJ1-6	once	CASSAGGDSSYNSPLHF	TGTGCCAGCAGCGCCGGGGGCGATAGCTCCTATAATTCACCCCTCCACTTT
TRBV27	TRBD2	TRBJ2-5	NA	CASSLGTSGPMGETQYF	TGTGCCAGCAGTTTGGGGACTAGCGGGCCTATGGGGGAGACCCAGTACTTC
TRBV18	NA	TRBJ2-6	NA	CASSPRLGDSGANVLTF	TGTGCCAGCTCACCAAGGTTGGGGGACTCTGGGGCCAACGTCCTGACTTTC
TRBV5-1	NA	TRBJ1-2	NA	CASSPENYGYTF	TGCGCCAGCAGCCCAGAAAACTATGGCTACACCTTC
TRBV15	NA	TRBJ2-6	NA	CATSRPSGGLSGANVLTF	TGTGCCACCAGCAGGCCTAGTGGGGGGCTTTCTGGGGCCAACGTCCTGACTTTC
TRBV3-1/TRBV3-2	NA	TRBJ1-6	NA	CASSQNTGLNSPLHF	TGTGCCAGCAGCCAAAATACAGGACTAAATTCACCCCTCCACTTT
TRBV5-1	TRBD1	TRBJ1-2	NA	CASSLEGQGEEGYTF	TGCGCCAGCAGCTTGGAAGGACAGGGGGAGGAGGGCTACACCTTC
TRBV5-6	TRBD1	TRBJ1-6	NA	CASSLLGQGYNSPLHF	TGTGCCAGCAGCTTGTTGGGACAGGGCTATAATTCACCCCTCCACTTT
TRBV7-6	NA	TRBJ2-5	NA	CASSFRLVGGPRETQYF	TGTGCCAGCAGCTTTAGACTAGTGGGGGGGCCGCGGGAGACCCAGTACTTC
TRBV12-3/TRBV12-4	NA	TRBJ2-5	NA	CASSPGTQETQYF	TGTGCCAGCAGCCCGGGGACACAAGAGACCCAGTACTTC
TRBV30	NA	TRBJ2-1	NA	CAWSVQPYNEQFF	TGTGCCTGGAGTGTACAGCCTTACAATGAGCAGTTCTTC
TRBV2	NA	TRBJ1-6	NA	CASSYRDQDNSPLHF	TGTGCCAGCAGTTACAGGGATCAAGATAATTCACCCCTCCACTTT
TRBV29-1	NA	TRBJ2-7	NA	CSGTGQSGSYEQYF	TGCAGCGGAACCGGACAGTCGGGCTCCTACGAGCAGTACTTC
TRBV3-1/TRBV3-2	NA	TRBJ1-3	NA	CASSQDLTGWNTIYF	TGTGCCAGCAGCCAAGATCTCACAGGCTGGAACACCATATATTTT
TRBV11-3	NA	TRBJ2-3	NA	CASSLGGYTDTQYF	TGTGCCAGCAGCTTAGGCGGTTACACAGATACGCAGTATTTT